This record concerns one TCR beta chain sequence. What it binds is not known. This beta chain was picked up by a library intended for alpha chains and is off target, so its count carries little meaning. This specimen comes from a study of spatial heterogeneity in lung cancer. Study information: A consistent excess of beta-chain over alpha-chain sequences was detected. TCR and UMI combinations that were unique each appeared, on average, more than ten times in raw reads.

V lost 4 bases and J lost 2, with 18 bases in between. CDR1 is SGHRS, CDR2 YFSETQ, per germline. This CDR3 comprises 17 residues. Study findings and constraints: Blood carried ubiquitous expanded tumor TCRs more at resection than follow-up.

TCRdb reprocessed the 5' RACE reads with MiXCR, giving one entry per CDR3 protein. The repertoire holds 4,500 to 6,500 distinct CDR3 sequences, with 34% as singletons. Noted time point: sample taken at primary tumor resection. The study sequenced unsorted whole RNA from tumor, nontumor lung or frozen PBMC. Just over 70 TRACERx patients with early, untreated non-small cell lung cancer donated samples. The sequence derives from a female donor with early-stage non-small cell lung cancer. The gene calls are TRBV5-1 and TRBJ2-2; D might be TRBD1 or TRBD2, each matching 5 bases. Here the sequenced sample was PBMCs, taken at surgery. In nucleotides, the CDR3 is TGCGCCAGCAGCGAACAATTCCGGGACGGCAACACCGGGGAGCTGTTTTTT. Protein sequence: CASSEQFRDGNTGELFF.